The clone carrying this T cell receptor (beta chain) showed up many times. Its antigen remains unidentified. V was cut by 6 bases and J by 1 base, with 9 bases left in between. There are 14 residues in the CDR3. TCRdb re-analysed the reads in MiXCR, keeping a single row per CDR3 protein. The sample holds more than 250,000 distinct CDR3 sequences, 20% to 30% seen once. The data originate from a study of T cell repertoires in cytomegalovirus infection. Study as a whole: Well-studied HLA-B-restricted epitopes and recently identified HLA-C-restricted epitopes of CMV were both used in the study. From public TCR beta signatures came an indication of both CMV infection and matching HLA type.

Study-wide results and caveats: Individuals carrying CMV plus the relevant HLA were identified by cumulative frequency of public TCR beta families. The ex vivo response showed dominance by HLA-C-restricted CMV-specific TCR beta clonotypes.

This sample comprised cultured PBMCs, obtained from culture after CMV antigen stimulation. This chain connects TRBV12-3 or TRBV12-4 to TRBJ2-2, with D hard to call. The receptor comes from a human donor in good health (CMV status not recorded). Some clones in this sample may be carry-over from other donors' samples. CDR3 amino acids: CASRKGMNTGELFF. In nucleotides, the CDR3 is TGTGCCAGCAGAAAGGGTATGAACACCGGGGAGCTGTTTTTT.